This TCR beta chain derives from a study of glioma-infiltrating T cells. A note on this clonotype: Its specificity is unknown.

The study, taken as a whole, reports: Very few CDR3 sequences were shared between tissue and blood.

TCR alpha and beta CDR3 regions were amplified from RNA using iRepertoire nested multiplex PCR. One-step reverse transcription and amplification started from approximately 100-400 ng of tissue mRNA or PBMC total RNA. In TCRdb, the multiplex PCR reads were re-called with MiXCR into one record per CDR3 protein. Of more than 100,000 distinct CDR3 sequences detected, around 29% appear once; the ten largest clones hold 35% to 55%. Sequencing was done on a sample of glioma tissue, nonneoplastic brain tissue, or PBMCs (not recorded which). The sequence derives from a human donor with low-grade glioma or glioblastoma, undergoing nonglioma brain surgery, or in good health (not recorded which).

In nucleotides, the CDR3 is TGTGCCAGCAGACCCAGGGGGGCAGGTCCCCTCTATGGCTACACCTTC. It encodes CASRPRGAGPLYGYTF. This rearrangement joins TRBV28 to TRBJ1-2, with 7 nucleotides matching TRBD1. The CDR3 spans 16 residues. Germline loops: CDR1 MDHEN, CDR2 SYDVKM. Trimming at V came to 6 bases and at J to 4 bases, leaving 14 bases not matched to a gene.